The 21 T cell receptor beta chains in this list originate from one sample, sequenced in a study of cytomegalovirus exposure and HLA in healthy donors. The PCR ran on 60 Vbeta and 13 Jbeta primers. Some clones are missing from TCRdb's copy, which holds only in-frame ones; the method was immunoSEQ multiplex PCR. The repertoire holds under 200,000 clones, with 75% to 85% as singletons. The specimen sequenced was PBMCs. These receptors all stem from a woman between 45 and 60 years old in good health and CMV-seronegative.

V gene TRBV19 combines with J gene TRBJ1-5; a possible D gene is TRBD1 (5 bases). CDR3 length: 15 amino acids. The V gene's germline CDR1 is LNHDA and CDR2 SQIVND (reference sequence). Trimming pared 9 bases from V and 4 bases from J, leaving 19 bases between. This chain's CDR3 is CASKISQGRNQPQHF. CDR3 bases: TGTGCCAGCAAGATATCCCAGGGAAGAAATCAGCCCCAGCATTTT.

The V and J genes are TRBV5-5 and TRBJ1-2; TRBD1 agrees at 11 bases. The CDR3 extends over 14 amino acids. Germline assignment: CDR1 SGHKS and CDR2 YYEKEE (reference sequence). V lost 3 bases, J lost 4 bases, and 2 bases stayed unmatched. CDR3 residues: CASSWTGGSYGYTF. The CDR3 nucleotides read TGTGCCAGCAGCTGGACAGGGGGCTCCTATGGCTACACCTTC.

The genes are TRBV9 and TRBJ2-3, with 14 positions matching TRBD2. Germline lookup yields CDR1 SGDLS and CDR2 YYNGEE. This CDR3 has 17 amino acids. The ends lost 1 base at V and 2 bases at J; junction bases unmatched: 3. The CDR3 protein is CASSVRGLAGVTDTQYF. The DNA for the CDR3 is TGTGCCAGCAGCGTAAGGGGACTAGCGGGAGTCACAGATACGCAGTATTTT.

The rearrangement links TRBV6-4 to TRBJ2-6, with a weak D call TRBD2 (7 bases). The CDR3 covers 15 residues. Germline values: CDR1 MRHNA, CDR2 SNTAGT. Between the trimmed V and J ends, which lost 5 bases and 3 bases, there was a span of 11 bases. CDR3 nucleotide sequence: TGTGCCAGCAGTTTGGGGGGGCATGGGGCCAACGTCCTGACTTTC. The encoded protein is CASSLGGHGANVLTF.

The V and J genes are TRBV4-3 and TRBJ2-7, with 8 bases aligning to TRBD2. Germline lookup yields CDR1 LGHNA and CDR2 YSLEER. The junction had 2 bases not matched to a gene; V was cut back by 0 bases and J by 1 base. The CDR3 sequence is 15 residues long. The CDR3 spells CASSQDTSGSYEQYF. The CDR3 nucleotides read TGCGCCAGCAGCCAAGATACTAGCGGATCCTACGAGCAGTACTTC.

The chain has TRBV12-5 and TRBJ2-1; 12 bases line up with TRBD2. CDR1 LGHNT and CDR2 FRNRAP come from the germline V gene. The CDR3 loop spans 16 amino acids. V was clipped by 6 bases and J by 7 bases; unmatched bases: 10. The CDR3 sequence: CASGPPLAGGRNEQFF. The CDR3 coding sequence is TGTGCTAGTGGCCCCCCACTAGCGGGGGGCCGTAATGAGCAGTTCTTC.

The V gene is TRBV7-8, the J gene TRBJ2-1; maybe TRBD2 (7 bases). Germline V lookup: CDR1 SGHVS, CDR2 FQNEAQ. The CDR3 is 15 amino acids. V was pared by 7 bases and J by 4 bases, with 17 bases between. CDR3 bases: TGTGCCAGCAACACGGGGGGCTACGCTTACAATGAGCAGTTCTTC. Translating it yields CASNTGGYAYNEQFF.

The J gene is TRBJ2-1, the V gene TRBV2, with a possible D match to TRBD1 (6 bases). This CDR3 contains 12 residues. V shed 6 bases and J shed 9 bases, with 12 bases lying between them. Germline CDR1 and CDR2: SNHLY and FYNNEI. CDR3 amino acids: CASRGARVEQFF. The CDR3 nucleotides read TGTGCCAGCAGGGGGGCCAGGGTTGAGCAGTTCTTC.

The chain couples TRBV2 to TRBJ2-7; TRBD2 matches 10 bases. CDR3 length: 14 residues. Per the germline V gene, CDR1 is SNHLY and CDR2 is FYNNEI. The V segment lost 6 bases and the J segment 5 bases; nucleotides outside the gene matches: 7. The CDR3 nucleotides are TGTGCCAGCAGATTCGGGACTAGCGACCACGAGCAGTACTTC. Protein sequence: CASRFGTSDHEQYF.

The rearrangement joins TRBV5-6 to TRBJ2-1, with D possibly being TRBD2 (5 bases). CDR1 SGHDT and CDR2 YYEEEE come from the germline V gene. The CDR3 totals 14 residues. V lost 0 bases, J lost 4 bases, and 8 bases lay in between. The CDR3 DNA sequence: TGTGCCAGCAGCTTGGCGAGGGTTTACAATGAGCAGTTCTTC. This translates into CASSLARVYNEQFF.

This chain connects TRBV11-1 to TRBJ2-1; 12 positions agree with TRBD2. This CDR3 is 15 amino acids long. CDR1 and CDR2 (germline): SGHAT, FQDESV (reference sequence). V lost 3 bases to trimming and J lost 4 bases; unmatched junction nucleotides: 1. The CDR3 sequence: CASSFGLAGYNEQFF. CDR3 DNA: TGTGCCAGCAGCTTTGGACTAGCGGGGTACAATGAGCAGTTCTTC.

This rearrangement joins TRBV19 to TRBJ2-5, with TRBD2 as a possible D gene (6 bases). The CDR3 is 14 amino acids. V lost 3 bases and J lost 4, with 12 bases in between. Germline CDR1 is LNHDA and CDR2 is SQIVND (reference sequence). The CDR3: CASSISSDGETQYF. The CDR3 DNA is TGTGCCAGTAGTATCTCTAGCGATGGAGAGACCCAGTACTTC.

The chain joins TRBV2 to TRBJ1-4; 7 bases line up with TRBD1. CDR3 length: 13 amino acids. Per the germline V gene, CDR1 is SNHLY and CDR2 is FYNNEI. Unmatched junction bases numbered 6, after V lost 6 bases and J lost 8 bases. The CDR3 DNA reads TGTGCCAGCAGGGACAGGTCACAGGAAAAACTGTTTTTT. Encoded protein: CASRDRSQEKLFF.

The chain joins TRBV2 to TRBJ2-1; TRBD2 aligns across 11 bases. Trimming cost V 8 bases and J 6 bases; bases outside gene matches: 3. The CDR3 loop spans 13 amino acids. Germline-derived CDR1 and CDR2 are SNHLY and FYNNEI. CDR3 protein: CASLLAGGNEQFF. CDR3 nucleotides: TGTGCCAGCCTCCTAGCGGGGGGCAATGAGCAGTTCTTC.

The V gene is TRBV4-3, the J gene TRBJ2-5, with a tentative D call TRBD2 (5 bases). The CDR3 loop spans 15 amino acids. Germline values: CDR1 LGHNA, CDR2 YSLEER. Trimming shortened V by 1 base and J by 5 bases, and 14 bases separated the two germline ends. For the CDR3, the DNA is TGCGCCAGCAGCCAAGTCAGGCTAGCCTCGGAGACCCAGTACTTC. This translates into CASSQVRLASETQYF.

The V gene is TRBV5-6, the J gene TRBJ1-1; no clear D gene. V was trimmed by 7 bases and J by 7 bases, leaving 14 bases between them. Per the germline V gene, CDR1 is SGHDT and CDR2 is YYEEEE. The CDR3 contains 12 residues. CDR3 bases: TGTGCCAGCTCACGACTAGTGGGTGAAGCTTTCTTT. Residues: CASSRLVGEAFF.

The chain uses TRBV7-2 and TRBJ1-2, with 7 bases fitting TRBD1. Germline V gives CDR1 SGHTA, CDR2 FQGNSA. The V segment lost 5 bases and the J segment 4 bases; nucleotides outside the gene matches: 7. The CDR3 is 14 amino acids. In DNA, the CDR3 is TGTGCCAGCAGCCCCGACAGGGCGAGCTATGGCTACACCTTC. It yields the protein CASSPDRASYGYTF.

DNA for the CDR3: TGTGCCAGCAGCTACGGGACTAGCGGGACCTACGAGCAGTACTTC. Amino acids: CASSYGTSGTYEQYF. The V call is TRBV7-2, the J call TRBJ2-7; TRBD2 aligns across 13 bases. Germline CDR1 is SGHTA and CDR2 is FQGNSA. The CDR3 has 15 amino acids. Unmatched junction bases numbered 2, after V lost 4 bases and J lost 2 bases.

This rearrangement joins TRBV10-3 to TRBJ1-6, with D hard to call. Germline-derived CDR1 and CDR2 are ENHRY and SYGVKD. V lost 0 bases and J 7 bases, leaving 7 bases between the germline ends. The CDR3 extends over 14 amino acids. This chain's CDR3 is CAISESPMNSPLHF. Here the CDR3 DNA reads TGTGCCATCAGTGAGTCCCCTATGAATTCACCCCTCCACTTT.

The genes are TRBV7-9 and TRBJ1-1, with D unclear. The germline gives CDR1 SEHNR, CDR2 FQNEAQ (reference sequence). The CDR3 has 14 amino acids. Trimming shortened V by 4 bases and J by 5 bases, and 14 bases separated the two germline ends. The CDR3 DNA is TGTGCCAGCAGCTCCCTTACCGGAGGGACTGAAGCTTTCTTT. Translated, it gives CASSSLTGGTEAFF.

The CDR3 protein is CASLSAGCGTGNYNEQFF. CDR3 nucleotide sequence: TGTGCCAGCTTATCGGCAGGGTGCGGGACTGGTAACTACAATGAGCAGTTCTTC. This chain links TRBV9 with TRBJ2-1; perhaps TRBD2 as D (6 bases). CDR1 SGDLS and CDR2 YYNGEE come from the germline V gene. The CDR3 totals 18 residues. V was clipped by 7 bases and J by 3 bases, with 26 bases between them.